Sequencing of this TCR beta chain was carried out in a study of CD4 T cell repertoires in COVID-19. About the study: CFSE-low cells expanded nine to ten days with IL-2, then restimulated with other coronavirus spikes.

Only in-frame clones appear in the TCRdb table, and some are missing; sequencing was by immunoSEQ multiplex PCR. The sample yields some 24,000 clones, 93% seen once. Germline assignment: CDR1 LNHNV and CDR2 YYDKDF (reference sequence). The CDR3 loop spans 12 amino acids. The V segment lost 8 bases and the J segment 5 bases; nucleotides outside the gene matches: 4. General study points: Between about 6 and 28% of SARS-CoV-2 clonotypes also appeared in SARS-CoV and/or HKU1 spike cultures. Suggested intraclonal diversification: top SARS-CoV-2-reactive clonotypes appeared in two or three memory subsets.

The memory T cells were sequenced right after ex vivo isolation, without culture. Notes on this clone: Its antigen is undetermined.

The rearrangement uses TRBV15 and TRBJ2-3; 7 bases align to TRBD2. This sample comprised circulating follicular helper CD4+ T cells (cTfh) from blood, obtained before the COVID-19 pandemic. The receptor comes from a human donor who had COVID-19. CDR3 in amino acids: CATSPGGDTQYF. CDR3 DNA: TGTGCCACCTCCCCGGGGGGAGATACGCAGTATTTT.